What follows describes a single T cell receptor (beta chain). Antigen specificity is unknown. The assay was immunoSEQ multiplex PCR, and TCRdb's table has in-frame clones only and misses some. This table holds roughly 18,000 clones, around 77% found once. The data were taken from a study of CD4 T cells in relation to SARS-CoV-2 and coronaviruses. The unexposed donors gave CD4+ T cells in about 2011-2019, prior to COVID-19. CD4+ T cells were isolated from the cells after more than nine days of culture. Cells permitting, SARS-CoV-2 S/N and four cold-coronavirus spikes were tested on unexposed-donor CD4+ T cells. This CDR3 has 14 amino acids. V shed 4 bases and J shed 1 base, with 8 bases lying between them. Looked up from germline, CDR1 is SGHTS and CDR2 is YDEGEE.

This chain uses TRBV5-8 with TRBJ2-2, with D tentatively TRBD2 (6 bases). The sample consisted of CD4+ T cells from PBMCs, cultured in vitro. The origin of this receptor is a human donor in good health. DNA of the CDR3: TGTGCCAGCAGCACGGGACTGAACACCGGGGAGCTGTTTTTT. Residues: CASSTGLNTGELFF.